This T cell receptor beta chain was found in a study of blood T cell repertoires in COVID-19. Using immunoSEQ multiplex PCR, the repertoire was profiled, and TCRdb retains in-frame clones only, with some absent. The sample shows fewer than 60,000 clones, 84% of them seen only once. The germline CDR1 and CDR2 sequences are MNHNY and SVGAGI (reference sequence). This CDR3 region has 15 residues. Trimming left V 2 bases short and J 7 bases short, with 17 bases between. The TCR was taken from a human donor in a cohort sampled during active COVID-19. The rearrangement links TRBV6-6 to TRBJ2-5; the D gene is possibly TRBD1 (6 bases). Sequenced material: peripheral blood. As DNA, the CDR3 is TGTGCCAGCAGTTACAGTAACATCCCCAGGGGGACCCAGTACTTC. Amino acid sequence: CASSYSNIPRGTQYF.